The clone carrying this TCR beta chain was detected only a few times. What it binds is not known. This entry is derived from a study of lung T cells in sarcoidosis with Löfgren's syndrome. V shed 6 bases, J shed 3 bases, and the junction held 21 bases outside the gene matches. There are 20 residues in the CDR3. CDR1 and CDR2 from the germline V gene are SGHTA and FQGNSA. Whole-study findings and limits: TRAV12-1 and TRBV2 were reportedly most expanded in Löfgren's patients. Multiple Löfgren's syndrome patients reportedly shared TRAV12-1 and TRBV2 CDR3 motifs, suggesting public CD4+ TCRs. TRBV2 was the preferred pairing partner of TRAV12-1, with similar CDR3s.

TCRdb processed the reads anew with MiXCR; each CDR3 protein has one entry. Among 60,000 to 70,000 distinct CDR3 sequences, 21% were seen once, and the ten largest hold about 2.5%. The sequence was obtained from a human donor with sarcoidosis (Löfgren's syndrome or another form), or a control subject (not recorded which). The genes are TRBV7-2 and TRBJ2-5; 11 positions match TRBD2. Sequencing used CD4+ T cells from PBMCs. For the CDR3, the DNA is TGTGCCAGCAGTAGATCTCGGCCGGGACTAGCGGTTAAAAGAGAAGAGACCCAGTACTTC. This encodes CASSRSRPGLAVKREETQYF.